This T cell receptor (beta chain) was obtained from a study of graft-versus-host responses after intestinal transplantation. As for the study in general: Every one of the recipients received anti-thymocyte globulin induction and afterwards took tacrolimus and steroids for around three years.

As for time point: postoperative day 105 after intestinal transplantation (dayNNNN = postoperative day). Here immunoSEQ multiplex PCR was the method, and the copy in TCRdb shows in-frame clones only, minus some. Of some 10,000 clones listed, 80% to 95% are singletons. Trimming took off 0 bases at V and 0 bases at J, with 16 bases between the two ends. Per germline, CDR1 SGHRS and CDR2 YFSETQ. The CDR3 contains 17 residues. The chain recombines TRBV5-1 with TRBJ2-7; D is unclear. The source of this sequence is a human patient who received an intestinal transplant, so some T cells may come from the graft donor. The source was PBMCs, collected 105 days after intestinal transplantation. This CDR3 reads CASSLAGSGKHSYEQYF. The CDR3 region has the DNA TGCGCCAGCAGCTTGGCCGGGTCGGGTAAACACTCCTACGAGCAGTACTTC.